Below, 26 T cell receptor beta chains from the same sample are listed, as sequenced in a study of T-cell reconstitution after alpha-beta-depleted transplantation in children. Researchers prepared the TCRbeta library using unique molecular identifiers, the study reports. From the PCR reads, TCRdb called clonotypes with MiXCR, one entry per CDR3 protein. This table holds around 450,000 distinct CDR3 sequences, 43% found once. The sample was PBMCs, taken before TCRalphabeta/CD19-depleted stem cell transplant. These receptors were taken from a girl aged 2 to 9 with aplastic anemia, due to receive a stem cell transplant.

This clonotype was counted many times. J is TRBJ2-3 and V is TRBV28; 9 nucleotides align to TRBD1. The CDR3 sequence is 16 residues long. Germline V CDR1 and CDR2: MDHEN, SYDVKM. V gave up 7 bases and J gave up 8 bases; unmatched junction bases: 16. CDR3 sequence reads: CASNLATGTGHGTQYF. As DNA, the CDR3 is TGTGCCAGCAACTTAGCCACCGGGACAGGGCACGGTACGCAGTATTTT.

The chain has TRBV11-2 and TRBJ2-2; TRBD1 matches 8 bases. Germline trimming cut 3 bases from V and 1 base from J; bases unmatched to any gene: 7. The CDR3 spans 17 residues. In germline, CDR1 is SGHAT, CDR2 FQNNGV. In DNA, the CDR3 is TGTGCCAGCAGCTTTTTTTACGGGACAGGGAACACCGGGGAGCTGTTTTTT. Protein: CASSFFYGTGNTGELFF.

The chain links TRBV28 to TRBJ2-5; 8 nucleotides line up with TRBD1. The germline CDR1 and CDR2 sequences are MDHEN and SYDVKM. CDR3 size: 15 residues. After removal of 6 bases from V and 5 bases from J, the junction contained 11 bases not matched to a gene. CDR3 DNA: TGTGCCAGCAGCGATTTGGACAGGGTGGGGGAGACCCAGTACTTC. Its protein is CASSDLDRVGETQYF.

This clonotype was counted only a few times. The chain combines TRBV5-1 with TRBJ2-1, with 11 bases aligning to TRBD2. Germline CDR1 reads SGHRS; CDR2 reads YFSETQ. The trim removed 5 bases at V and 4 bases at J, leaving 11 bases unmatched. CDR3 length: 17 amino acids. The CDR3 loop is CASSTFPGTSGYNEQFF. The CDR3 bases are TGCGCCAGCAGTACATTTCCCGGGACTAGCGGATACAATGAGCAGTTCTTC.

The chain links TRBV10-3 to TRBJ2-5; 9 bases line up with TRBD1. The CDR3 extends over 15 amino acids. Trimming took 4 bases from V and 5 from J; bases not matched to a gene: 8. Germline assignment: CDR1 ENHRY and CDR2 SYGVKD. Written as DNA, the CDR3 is TGTGCCATCAGTGTGGGGACAGGGAGAGAGGAGACCCAGTACTTC. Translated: CAISVGTGREETQYF.

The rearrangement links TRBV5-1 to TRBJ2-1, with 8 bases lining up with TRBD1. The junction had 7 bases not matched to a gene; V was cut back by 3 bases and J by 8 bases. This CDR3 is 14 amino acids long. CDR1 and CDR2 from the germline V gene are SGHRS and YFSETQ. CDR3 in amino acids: CASSSGQGSDEQFF. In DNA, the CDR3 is TGCGCCAGCAGCTCTGGACAGGGAAGCGATGAGCAGTTCTTC.

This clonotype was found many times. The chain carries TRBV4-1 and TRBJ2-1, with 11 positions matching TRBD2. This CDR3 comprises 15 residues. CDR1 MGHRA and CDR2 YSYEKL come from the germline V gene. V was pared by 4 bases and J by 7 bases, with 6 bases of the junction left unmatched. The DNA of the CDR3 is TGCGCCAGCAGCCCGCTACTAGCGGGAGTGAATGAGCAGTTCTTC. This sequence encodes CASSPLLAGVNEQFF.

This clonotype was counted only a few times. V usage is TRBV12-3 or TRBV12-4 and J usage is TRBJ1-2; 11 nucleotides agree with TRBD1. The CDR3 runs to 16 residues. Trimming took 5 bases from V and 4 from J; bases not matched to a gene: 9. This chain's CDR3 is CASSPTGTGGSYGYTF. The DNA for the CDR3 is TGTGCCAGCAGTCCGACCGGGACAGGGGGTTCCTATGGCTACACCTTC.

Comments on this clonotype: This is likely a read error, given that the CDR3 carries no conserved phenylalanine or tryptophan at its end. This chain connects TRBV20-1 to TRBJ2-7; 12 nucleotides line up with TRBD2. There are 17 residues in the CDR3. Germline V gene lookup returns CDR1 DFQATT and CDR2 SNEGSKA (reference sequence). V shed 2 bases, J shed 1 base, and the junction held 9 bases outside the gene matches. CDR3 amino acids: CSARFASGRAGSYEQYS. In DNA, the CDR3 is TGCAGTGCTAGATTCGCTAGCGGGAGGGCCGGGTCCTACGAGCAGTACTCC.

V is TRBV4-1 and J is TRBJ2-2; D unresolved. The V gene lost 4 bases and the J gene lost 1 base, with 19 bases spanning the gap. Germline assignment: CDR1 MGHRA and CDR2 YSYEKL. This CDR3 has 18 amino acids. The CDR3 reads CASSRISPEAGNTGELFF. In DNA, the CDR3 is TGCGCCAGCAGCCGCATCAGCCCAGAAGCCGGGAACACCGGGGAGCTGTTTTTT.

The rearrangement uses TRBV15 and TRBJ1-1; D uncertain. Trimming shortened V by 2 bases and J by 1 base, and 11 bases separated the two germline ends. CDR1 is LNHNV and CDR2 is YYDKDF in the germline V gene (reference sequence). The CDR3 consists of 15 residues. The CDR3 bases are TGTGCCACCAGCAGAACTACGACACCGAACACTGAAGCTTTCTTT. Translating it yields CATSRTTTPNTEAFF.

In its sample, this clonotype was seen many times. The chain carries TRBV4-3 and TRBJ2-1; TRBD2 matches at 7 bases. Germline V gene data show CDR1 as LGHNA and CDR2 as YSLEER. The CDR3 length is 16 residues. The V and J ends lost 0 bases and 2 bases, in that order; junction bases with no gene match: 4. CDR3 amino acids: CASSQDGSGAYNEQFF. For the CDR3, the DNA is TGCGCCAGCAGCCAAGATGGGAGCGGGGCCTACAATGAGCAGTTCTTC.

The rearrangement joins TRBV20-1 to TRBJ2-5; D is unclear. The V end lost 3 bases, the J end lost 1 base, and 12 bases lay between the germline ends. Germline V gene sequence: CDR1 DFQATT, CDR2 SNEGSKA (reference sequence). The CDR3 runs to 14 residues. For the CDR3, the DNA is TGCAGTGCTAGTGGCGGCCCTTCCCAAGAGACCCAGTACTTC. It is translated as CSASGGPSQETQYF.

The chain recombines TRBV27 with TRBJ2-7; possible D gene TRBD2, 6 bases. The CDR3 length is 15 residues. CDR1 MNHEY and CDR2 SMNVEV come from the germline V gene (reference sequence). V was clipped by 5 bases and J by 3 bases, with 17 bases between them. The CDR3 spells CASSREATRVYEQYF. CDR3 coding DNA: TGTGCCAGCAGTAGGGAGGCTACAAGAGTCTACGAGCAGTACTTC.

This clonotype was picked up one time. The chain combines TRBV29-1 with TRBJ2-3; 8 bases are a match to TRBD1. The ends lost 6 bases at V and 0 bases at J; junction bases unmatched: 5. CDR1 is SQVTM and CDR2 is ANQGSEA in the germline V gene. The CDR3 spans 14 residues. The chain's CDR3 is CSVADRDSTDTQYF. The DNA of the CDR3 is TGCAGCGTAGCGGACAGGGACAGCACAGATACGCAGTATTTT.

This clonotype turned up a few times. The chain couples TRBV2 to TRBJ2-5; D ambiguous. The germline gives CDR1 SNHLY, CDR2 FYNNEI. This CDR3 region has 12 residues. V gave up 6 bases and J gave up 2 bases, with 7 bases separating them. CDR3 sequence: CASSTKQETQYF. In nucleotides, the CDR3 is TGTGCCAGCAGCACTAAACAAGAGACCCAGTACTTC.

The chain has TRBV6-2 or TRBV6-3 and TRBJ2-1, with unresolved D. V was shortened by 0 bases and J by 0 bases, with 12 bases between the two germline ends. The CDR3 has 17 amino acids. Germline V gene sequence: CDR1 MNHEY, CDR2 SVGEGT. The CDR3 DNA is TGTGCCAGCAGTTACTCGATAGGGCTAAGCTCCTACAATGAGCAGTTCTTC. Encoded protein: CASSYSIGLSSYNEQFF.

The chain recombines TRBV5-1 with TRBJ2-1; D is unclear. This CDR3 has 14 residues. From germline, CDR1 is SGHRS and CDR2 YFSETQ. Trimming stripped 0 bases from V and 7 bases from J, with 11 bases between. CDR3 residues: CASSLAFEVNEQFF. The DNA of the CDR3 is TGCGCCAGCAGCTTGGCTTTCGAAGTTAATGAGCAGTTCTTC.

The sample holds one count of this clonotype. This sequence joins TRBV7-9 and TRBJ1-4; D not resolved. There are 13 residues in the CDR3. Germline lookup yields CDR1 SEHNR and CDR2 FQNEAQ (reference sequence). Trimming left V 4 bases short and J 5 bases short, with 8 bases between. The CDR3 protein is CASSWTENEKLFF. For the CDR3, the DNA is TGTGCCAGCAGCTGGACGGAAAATGAAAAACTGTTTTTT.

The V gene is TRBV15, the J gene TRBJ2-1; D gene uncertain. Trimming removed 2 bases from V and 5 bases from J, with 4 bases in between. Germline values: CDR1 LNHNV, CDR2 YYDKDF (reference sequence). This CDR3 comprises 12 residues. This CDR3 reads CATSRRDNEQFF. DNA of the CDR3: TGTGCCACCAGCAGACGTGACAATGAGCAGTTCTTC.

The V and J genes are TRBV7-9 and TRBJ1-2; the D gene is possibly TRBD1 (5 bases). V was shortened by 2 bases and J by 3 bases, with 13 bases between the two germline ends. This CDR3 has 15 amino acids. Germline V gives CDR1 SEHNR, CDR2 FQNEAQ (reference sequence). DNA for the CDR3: TGTGCCAGCAGCTTAACGTCGGGGCATGACTATGGCTACACCTTC. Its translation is CASSLTSGHDYGYTF. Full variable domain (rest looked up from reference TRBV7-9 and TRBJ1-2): DTGVSQNPRHKITKRGQNVTFRCDPISEHNRLYWYRQTLGQGPEFLTYFQNEAQLEKSRLLSDRFSAERPKGSFSTLEIQRTEQGDSAMYLCASSLTSGHDYGYTFGSGTRLTVV.

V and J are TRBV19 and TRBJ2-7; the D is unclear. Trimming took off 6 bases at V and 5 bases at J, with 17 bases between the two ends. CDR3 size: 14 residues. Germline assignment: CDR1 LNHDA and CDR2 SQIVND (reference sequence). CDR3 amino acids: CASREVGSSDEQYF. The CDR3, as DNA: TGTGCCAGTAGGGAAGTGGGATCGAGCGACGAGCAGTACTTC.

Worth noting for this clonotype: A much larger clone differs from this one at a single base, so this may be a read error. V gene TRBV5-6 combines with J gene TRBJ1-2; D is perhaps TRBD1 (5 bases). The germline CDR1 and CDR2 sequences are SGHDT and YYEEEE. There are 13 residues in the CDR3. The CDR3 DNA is TGTGACAGCAGCGACGGTCAAGGGGATGGCTACACCTTC. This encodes CDSSDGQGDGYTF.

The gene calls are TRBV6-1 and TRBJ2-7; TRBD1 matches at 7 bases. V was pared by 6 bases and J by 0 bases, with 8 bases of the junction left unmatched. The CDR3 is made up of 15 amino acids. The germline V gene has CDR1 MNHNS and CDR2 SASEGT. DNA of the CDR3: TGTGCCAGCAGCCTCGACAGGGTCCCCTCCTACGAGCAGTACTTC. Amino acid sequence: CASSLDRVPSYEQYF.

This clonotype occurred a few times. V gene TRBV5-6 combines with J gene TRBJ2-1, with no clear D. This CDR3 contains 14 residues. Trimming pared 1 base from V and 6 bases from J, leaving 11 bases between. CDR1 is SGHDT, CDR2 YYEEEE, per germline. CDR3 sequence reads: CASSLYVTGNEQFF. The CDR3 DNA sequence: TGTGCCAGCAGCTTGTACGTGACGGGCAATGAGCAGTTCTTC.

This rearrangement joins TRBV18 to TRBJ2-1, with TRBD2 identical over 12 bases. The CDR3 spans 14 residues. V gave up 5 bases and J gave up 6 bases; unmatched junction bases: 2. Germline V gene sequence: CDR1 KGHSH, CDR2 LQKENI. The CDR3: CASSTGLAGNEQFF. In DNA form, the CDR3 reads TGTGCCAGCTCAACGGGACTAGCGGGCAATGAGCAGTTCTTC.